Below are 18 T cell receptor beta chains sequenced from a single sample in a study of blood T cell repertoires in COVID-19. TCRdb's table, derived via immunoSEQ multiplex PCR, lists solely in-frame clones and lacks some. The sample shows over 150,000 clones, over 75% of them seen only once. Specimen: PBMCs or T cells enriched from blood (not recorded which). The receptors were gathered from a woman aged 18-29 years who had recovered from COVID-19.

CDR3 residues: CASSLIVQGETGELFF. In nucleotides, the CDR3 is TGTGCCAGCAGCTTGATTGTACAGGGGGAGACCGGGGAGCTGTTTTTT. This chain connects TRBV5-5 to TRBJ2-2; TRBD1 agrees at 8 bases. Germline loops: CDR1 SGHKS, CDR2 YYEKEE (reference sequence). The CDR3 runs 16 residues. V shed 1 base and J 5 bases; nucleotides not matched to a gene: 7.

The CDR3 loop reads CASSFQQRGEQFF. Written as DNA, the CDR3 is TGTGCCAGCAGCTTTCAACAGCGAGGGGAGCAGTTCTTC. The V call is TRBV11-2, the J call TRBJ2-1, with D possibly being TRBD2 (5 bases). The CDR3 runs to 13 residues. The V gene's germline CDR1 is SGHAT and CDR2 FQNNGV. Trimming removed 3 bases from V and 10 bases from J, with 13 bases in between.

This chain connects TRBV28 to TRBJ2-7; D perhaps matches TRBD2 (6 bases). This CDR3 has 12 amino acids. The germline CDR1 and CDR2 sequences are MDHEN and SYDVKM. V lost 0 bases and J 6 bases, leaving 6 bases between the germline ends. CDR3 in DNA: TGTGCCAGCAGTTTATGGGAGGGCGAGCAGTACTTC. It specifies CASSLWEGEQYF.

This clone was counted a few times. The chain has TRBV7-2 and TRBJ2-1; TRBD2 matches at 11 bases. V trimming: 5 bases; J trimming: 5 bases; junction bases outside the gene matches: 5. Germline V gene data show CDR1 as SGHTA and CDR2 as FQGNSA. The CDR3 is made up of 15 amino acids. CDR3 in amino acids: CASSVTSGSNNEQFF. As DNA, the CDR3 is TGTGCCAGCAGCGTTACTAGCGGGAGTAACAATGAGCAGTTCTTC.

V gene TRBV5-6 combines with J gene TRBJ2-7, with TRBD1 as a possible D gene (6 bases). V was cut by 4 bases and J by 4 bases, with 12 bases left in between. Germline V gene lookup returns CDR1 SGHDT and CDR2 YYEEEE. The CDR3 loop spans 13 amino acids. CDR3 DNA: TGTGCCAGCAGCGACGACAGGTCTTACGAGCAGTACTTC. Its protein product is CASSDDRSYEQYF.

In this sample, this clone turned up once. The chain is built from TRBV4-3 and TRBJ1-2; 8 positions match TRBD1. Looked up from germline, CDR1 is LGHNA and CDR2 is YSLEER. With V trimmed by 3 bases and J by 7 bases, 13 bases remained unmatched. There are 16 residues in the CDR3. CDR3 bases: TGCGCCAGCAGCCAGGAGTCCGGGACAGGAGGCGCTGGCTACACCTTC. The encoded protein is CASSQESGTGGAGYTF.

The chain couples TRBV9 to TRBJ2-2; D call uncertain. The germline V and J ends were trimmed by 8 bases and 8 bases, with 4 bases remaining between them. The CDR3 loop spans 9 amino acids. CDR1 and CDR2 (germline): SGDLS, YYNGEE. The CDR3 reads CARSGELFF. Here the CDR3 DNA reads TGTGCCAGATCGGGGGAGCTGTTTTTT.

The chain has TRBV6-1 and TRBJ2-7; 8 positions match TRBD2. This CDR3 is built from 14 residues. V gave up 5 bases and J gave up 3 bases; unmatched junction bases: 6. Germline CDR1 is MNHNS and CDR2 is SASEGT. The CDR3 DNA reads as TGTGCCAGCAGTACCGGGACTAGGGTCTACGAGCAGTACTTC. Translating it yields CASSTGTRVYEQYF.

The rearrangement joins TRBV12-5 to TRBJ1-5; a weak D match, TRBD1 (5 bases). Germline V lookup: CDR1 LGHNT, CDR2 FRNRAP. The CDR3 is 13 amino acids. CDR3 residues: CAVTVDSNQPQHF. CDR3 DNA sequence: TGTGCCGTGACAGTGGATAGCAATCAGCCCCAGCATTTT. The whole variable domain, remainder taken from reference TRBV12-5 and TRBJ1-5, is DARVTQTPRHKVTEMGQEVTMRCQPILGHNTVFWYRQTMMQGLELLAYFRNRAPLDDSGMPKDRFSAEMPDATLATLKIQPSEPRDSAVYFCAVTVDSNQPQHFGDGTRLSIL.

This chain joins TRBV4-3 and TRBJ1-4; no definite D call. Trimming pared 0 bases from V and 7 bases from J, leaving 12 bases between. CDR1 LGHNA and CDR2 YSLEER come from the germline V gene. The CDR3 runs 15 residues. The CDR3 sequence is CASSQEIEAGEKLFF. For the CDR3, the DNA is TGCGCCAGCAGCCAAGAGATTGAGGCTGGTGAAAAACTGTTTTTT.

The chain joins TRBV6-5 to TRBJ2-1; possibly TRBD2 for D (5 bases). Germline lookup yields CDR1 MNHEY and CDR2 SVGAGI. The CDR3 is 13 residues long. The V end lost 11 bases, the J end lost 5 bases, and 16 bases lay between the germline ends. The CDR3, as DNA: TGTGCCTCCCGGGGTGAGTGGGACAATGAGCAGTTCTTC. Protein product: CASRGEWDNEQFF.

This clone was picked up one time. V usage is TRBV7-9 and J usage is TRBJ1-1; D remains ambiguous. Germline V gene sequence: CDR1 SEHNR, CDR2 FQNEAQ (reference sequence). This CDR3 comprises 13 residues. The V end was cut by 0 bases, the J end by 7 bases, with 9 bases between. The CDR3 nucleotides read TGTGCCAGCAGCTTAGCGGGTTGGAGTGAAGCTTTCTTT. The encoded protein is CASSLAGWSEAFF. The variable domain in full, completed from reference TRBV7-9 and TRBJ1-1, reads DTGVSQNPRHKITKRGQNVTFRCDPISEHNRLYWYRQTLGQGPEFLTYFQNEAQLEKSRLLSDRFSAERPKGSFSTLEIQRTEQGDSAMYLCASSLAGWSEAFFGQGTRLTVV.

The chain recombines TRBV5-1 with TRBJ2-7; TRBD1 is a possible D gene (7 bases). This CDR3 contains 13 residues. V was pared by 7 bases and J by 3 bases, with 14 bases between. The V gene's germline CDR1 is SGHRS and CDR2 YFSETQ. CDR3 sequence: CASAEGAYYEQYF. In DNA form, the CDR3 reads TGCGCCAGCGCGGAGGGGGCGTACTACGAGCAGTACTTC.

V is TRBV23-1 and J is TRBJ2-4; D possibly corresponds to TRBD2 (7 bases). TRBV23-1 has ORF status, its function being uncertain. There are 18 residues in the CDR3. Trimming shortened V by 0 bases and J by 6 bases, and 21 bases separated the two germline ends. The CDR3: CASSQSAGARGGVNIQYF. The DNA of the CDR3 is TGCGCCAGCAGTCAATCGGCCGGGGCGAGGGGGGGAGTAAACATTCAGTACTTC.

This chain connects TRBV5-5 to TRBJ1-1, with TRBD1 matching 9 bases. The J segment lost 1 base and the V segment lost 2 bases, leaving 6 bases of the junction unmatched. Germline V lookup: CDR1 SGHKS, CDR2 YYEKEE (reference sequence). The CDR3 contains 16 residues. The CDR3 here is CASSLTGTGRNTEAFF. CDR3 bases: TGTGCCAGCAGCTTAACCGGGACAGGGAGGAACACTGAAGCTTTCTTT.

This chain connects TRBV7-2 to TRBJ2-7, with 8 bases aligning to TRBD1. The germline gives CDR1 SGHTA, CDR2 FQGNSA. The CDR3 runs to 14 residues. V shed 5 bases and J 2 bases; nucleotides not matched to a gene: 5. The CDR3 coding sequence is TGTGCCAGCAGCACCGGGACAGGCACCTACGAGCAGTACTTC. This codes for CASSTGTGTYEQYF.

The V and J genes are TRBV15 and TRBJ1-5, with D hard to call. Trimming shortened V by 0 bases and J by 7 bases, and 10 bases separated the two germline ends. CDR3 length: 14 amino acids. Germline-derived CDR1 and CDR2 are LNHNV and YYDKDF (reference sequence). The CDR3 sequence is CATSREAVGQPQHF. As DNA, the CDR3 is TGTGCCACCAGCAGAGAGGCGGTTGGGCAGCCCCAGCATTTT.

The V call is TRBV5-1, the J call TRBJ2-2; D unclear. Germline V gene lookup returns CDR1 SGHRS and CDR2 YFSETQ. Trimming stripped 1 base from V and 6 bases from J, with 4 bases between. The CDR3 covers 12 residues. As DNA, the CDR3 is TGCGCCAGCAGCTTGATCTCCGGGGAGCTGTTTTTT. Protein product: CASSLISGELFF.